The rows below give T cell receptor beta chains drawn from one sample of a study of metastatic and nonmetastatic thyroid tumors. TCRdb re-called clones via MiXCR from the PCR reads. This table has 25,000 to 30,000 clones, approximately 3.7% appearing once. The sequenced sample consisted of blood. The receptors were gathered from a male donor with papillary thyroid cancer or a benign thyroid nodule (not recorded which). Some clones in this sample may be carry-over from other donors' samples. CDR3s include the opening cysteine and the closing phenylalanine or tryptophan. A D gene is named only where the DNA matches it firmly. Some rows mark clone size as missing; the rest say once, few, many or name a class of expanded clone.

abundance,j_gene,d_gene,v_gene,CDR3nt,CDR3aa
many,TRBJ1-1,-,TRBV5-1,TGCGCCAGCAGCGTCGAGGGAAGGAACACTGAAGCTTTCTTT,CASSVEGRNTEAFF
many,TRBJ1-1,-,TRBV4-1,TGCGCCAGCAGCCAACCACATTTGGGAACTTCGAACACTGAAGCTTTCTTT,CASSQPHLGTSNTEAFF
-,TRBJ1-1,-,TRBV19,TGTGCCAGCAGTATAGACGACTCGACTGAAGCTTTCTTT,CASSIDDSTEAFF
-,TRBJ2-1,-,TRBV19,TGTGCCAGTAGTATAGTGGCTCGTGTCCCAAATGAGCAGTTCTTC,CASSIVARVPNEQFF
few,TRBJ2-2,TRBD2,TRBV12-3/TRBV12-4,TGTGCCAGCAGTGCCTCTAGCGGGAGTATCGGGGAGCTGTTTTTT,CASSASSGSIGELFF
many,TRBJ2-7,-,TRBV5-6,TGTGCCAGCAGCGCAGCCTGGCTCAGGGCCAGTTCCTACGAGCAGTACTTC,CASSAAWLRASSYEQYF
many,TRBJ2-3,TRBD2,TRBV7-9,TGTGCCAGCAGCTTAGTAGCGACTAGCGGGAGGCCCGGTACGCAGTATTTT,CASSLVATSGRPGTQYF
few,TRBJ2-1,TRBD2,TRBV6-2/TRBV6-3,TGTGCCAGCATTGGGACTAGCGGTTTTACAAGCGAGCAGTTCTTC,CASIGTSGFTSEQFF
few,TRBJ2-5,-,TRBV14,TGTGCCAGCAGCCCGCTGGGGATGGGTACCCAGTACTTC,CASSPLGMGTQYF
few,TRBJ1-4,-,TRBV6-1,TGTGCCAGCAGTGAAGCCTGGGTGTTTGAAAAACTGTTTTTT,CASSEAWVFEKLFF
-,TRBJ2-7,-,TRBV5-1,TGCGCCAGCAGCTTCGCCGGACCCTACGAGCAGTACTTC,CASSFAGPYEQYF
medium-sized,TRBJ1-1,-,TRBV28,TGTGCCAGCAGCGGGGGGGTGGGAAACACTGAAGCTTTCTTT,CASSGGVGNTEAFF
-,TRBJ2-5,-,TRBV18,TGTGCCAGCTCACCGGGCCCCGGCGGGGAGACCCAGTACTTC,CASSPGPGGETQYF
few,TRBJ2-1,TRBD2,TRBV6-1,TGTGCCAACAAACAGCTAGCGGGAACCTACAATGAGCAGTTCTTC,CANKQLAGTYNEQFF
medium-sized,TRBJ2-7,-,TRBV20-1,TGCAGTGCCGGGGTGGGTTTGCCCTACGAGCAGTACTTC,CSAGVGLPYEQYF
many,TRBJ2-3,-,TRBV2,TGTGCCAGCAGTCTATTCACAGATACGCAGTATTTT,CASSLFTDTQYF
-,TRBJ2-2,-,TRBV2,TGTGCCAGCAGATCCACCGGGGAGCTGTTTTTT,CASRSTGELFF
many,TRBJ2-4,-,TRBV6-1,TGTGCCAGCACCAGGGGGGGGGGCGGGGGCCTAGCCAAAAACATTCAGTACTTC,CASTRGGGGGLAKNIQYF
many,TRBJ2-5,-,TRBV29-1,TGCAGCGTTGGGGTGCGGGCCCAAGAGACCCAGTACTTC,CSVGVRAQETQYF
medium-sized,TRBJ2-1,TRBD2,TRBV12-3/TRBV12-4,TGTGCCAGCAGTTCCGGGACTAGCGGGATCAATGAGCAGTTCTTC,CASSSGTSGINEQFF
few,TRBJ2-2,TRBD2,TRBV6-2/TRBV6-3,TGTGCCAGCAGTCCGAATATAGCGGGGACCGGGGAGCTGTTTTTT,CASSPNIAGTGELFF
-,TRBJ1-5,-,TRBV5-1,TGCGCCAGCAGCTTTGGGGATACCAATCAGCCCCAGCATTTT,CASSFGDTNQPQHF
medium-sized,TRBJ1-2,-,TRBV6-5,TGTGCCAGCAGTTACTCGGCACAGGGCTATGGCTACACCTTC,CASSYSAQGYGYTF
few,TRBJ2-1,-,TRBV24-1,TGTGCCACCAGTGCGGCCGGGCCCTACAATGAGCAGTTCTTC,CATSAAGPYNEQFF
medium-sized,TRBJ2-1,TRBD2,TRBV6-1,TGTGCCAGCAGTGAAGATAGCGGGAGTTACAATGAGCAGTTCTTC,CASSEDSGSYNEQFF
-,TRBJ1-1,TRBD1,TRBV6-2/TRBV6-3,TGTGCCAGCAGTAGACAGGGCGCCACTGAAGCTTTCTTT,CASSRQGATEAFF
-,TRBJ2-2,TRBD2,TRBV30,TGTGCCTGGGGGACTAGCGGAAGCACCGGGGAGCTGTTTTTT,CAWGTSGSTGELFF
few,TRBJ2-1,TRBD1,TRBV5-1,TGCGCCAGCAGCTTAGGACAGGGGCAGCAGTTCTTC,CASSLGQGQQFF
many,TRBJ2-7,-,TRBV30,TGTGCCTGGAGTGGCGGGGACACCACTCCAAGGAGCTCCTACGAGCAGTACTTC,CAWSGGDTTPRSSYEQYF
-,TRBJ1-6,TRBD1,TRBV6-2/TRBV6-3,TGTGCCAGCAGTTGGGGACAGGGGGCAAATTCACCCCTCCACTTT,CASSWGQGANSPLHF
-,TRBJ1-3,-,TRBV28,TGTGCCAGCACCGGGACCACCATATATTTT,CASTGTTIYF
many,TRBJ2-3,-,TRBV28,TGTGCCAGCAGCTACAGAGATACGCAGTATTTT,CASSYRDTQYF
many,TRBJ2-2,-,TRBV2,TGTGCCAGCAGTGCAAGGAGCACCGGGGAGCTGTTTTTT,CASSARSTGELFF
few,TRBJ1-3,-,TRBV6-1,TGTGCCAGCCGAGCGGGGGGAACTTCTGGAAACACCATATATTTT,CASRAGGTSGNTIYF
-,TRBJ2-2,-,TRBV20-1,TGCAGTGCTGGCGGACTATCGGGCGGGGAGCTGTTTTTT,CSAGGLSGGELFF
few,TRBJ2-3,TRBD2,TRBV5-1,TGCGCCAGCAGCTTGGTAGCGGGAGGCGGAACAGATACGCAGTATTTT,CASSLVAGGGTDTQYF
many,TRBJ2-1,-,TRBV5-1,TGCGCCAGCAGCCAAGACCATGAGCAGTTCTTC,CASSQDHEQFF
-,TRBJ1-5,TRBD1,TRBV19,TGTGCCAGTAGTGAGTTGGGGGGACAGGGACTCTATAGCAATCAGTCCCAGCATTTT,CASSELGGQGLYSNQSQHF
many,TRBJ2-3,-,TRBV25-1,TGTGCCAGCAGTGAATCGCCGGAATCCTCTTCGCAGTATTTT,CASSESPESSSQYF
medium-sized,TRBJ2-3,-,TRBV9,TGTGCCAGCAGCGGCAGCACAGATACGCAGTATTTT,CASSGSTDTQYF
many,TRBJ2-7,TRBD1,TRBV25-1,TGTGCCAGCAGCAGGGGGCAACCCTACGAGCAGTACTTC,CASSRGQPYEQYF
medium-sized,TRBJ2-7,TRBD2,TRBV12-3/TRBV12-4,TGTGCCAGCAGTTTGGCTAGCGGGAGTTACGAGCAGTACTTC,CASSLASGSYEQYF
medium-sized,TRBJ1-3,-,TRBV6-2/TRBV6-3,TGTGCCAGCAGTTACTCGGGGACTCCCGGAAACACCATATATTTT,CASSYSGTPGNTIYF
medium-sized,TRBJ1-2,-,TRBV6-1,TGTGCCAGCAGTAAACAGGGCGTGGATGGCTACACCTTC,CASSKQGVDGYTF
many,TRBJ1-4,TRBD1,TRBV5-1,TGCGCCAGCAGCTTGGAACGTCGCGACAGGGGTCAGAAGGGTGGTGAAAAACTGTTTTTT,CASSLERRDRGQKGGEKLFF